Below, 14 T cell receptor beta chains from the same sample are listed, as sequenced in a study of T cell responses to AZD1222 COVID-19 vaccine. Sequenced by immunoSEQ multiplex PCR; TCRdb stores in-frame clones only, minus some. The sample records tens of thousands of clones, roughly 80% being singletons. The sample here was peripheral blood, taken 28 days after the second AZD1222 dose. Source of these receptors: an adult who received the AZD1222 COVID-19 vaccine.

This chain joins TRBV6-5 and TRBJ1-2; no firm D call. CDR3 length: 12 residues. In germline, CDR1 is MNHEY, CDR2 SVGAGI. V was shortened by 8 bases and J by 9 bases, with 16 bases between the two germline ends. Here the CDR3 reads CASGTTLRRYTF. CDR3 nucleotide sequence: TGTGCCAGCGGTACAACCCTTCGTCGCTACACCTTC.

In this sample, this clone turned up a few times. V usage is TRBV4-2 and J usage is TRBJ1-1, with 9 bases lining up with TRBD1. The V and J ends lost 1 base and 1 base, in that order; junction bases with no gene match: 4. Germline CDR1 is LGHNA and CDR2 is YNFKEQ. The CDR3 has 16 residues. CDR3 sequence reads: CASSQGDRVPNTEAFF. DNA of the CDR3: TGTGCCAGCAGCCAAGGGGACAGGGTGCCGAACACTGAAGCTTTCTTT.

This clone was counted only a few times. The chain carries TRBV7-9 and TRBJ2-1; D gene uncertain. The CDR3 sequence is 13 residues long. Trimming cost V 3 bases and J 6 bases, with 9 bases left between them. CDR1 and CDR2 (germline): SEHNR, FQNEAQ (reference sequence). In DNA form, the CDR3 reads TGTGCCAGCAGCTTTGGATCGTTCAATGAGCAGTTCTTC. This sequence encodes CASSFGSFNEQFF.

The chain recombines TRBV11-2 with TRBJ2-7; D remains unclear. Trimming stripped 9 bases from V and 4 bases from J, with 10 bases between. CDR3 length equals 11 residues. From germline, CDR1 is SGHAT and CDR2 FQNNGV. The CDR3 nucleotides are TGTGCCAGTGCTACCACTTACGAGCAGTACTTC. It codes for CASATTYEQYF.

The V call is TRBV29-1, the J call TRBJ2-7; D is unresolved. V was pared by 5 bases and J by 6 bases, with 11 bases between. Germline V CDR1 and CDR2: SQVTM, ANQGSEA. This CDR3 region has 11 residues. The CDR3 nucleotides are TGCAGCGTTTTTGAAGGGCTCGAGCAGTACTTC. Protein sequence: CSVFEGLEQYF.

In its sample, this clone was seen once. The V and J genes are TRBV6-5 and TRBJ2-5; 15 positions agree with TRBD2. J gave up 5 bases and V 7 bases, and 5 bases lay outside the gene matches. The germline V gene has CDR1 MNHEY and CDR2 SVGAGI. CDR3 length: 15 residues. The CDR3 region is CASKRGLAGGETQYF. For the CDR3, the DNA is TGTGCCAGCAAAAGAGGACTAGCGGGGGGGGAGACCCAGTACTTC.

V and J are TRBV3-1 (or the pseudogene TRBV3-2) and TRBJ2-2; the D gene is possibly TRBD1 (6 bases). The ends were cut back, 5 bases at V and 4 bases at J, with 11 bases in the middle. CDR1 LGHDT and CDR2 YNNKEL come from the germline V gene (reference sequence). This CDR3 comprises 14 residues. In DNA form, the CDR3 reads TGTGCCAGCAGCAGTCGGACAGCCACCGGGGAGCTGTTTTTT. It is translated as CASSSRTATGELFF.

The CDR3 DNA reads as TGTGCCAGCAGCCCCGGGACTAGGAGTGGAGATACGCAGTATTTT. Translation: CASSPGTRSGDTQYF. The J gene is TRBJ2-3, the V gene TRBV11-3, with 8 positions matching TRBD2. The CDR3 consists of 15 residues. J lost 5 bases, V lost 5 bases, and 9 bases had no gene match. The V gene's germline CDR1 is SGHNT and CDR2 YENEEA.

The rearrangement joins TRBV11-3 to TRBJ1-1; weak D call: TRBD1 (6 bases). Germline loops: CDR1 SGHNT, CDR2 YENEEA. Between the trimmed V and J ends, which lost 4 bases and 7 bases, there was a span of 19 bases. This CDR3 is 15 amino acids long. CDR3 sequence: CASSSPRAGEDEAFF. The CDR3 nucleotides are TGTGCCAGCAGCTCTCCGCGGGCAGGGGAGGATGAAGCTTTCTTT.

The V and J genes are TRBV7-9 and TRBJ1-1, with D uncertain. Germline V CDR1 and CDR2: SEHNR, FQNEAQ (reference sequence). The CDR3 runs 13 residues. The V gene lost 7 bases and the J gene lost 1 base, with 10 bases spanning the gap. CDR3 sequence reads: CASNYSPNTEAFF. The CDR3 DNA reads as TGTGCCAGCAACTACAGCCCGAACACTGAAGCTTTCTTT.

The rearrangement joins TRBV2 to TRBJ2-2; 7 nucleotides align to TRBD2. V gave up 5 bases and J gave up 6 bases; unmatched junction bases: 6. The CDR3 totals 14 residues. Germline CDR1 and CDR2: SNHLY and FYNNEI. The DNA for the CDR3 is TGTGCCAGCAGTAGACTAGCAAGCGCCGGGGAGCTGTTTTTT. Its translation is CASSRLASAGELFF.

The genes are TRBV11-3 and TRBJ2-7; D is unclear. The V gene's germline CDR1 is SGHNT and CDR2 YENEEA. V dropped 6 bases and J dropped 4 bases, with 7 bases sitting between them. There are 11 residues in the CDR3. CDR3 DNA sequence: TGTGCCAGCAGGGATTATTACGAGCAGTACTTC. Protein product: CASRDYYEQYF.

CDR3 loop: CAISELGETGGYTF. CDR3 in DNA: TGTGCCATCAGTGAGTTGGGGGAGACGGGGGGCTACACCTTC. The chain joins TRBV10-3 to TRBJ1-2, with D perhaps matching TRBD1 (5 bases). Trimming stripped 1 base from V and 8 bases from J, with 14 bases between. The CDR3 is made up of 14 amino acids. Looked up from germline, CDR1 is ENHRY and CDR2 is SYGVKD.

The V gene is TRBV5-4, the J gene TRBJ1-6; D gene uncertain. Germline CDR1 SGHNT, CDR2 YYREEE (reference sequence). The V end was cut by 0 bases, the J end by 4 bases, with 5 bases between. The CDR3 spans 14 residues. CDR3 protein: CASSLDVYNSPLHF. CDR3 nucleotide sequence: TGTGCCAGCAGCTTGGATGTGTATAATTCACCCCTCCACTTT. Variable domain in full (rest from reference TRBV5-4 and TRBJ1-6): ETGVTQSPTHLIKTRGQQVTLRCSSQSGHNTVSWYQQALGQGPQFIFQYYREEENGRGNFPPRFSGLQFPNYSSELNVNALELDDSALYLCASSLDVYNSPLHFGNGTRLTVT.